The 23 T cell receptor beta chains below were found in one sample sequenced in a study of cytomegalovirus exposure and HLA in healthy donors. A multiplex PCR was run with 60 Vbeta primers and 13 Jbeta primers. Generated by immunoSEQ multiplex PCR, the TCRdb table keeps only in-frame clones and is missing some. The sample lists 150,000 to 200,000 clones; just under 80% were seen once. The sequenced sample was PBMCs. These receptors were taken from a woman aged 25-40 years in good health and CMV-seropositive.

V gene TRBV7-2 combines with J gene TRBJ2-2; D perhaps matches TRBD2 (6 bases). Trimming left V 1 base short and J 5 bases short, with 11 bases between. From germline, CDR1 is SGHTA and CDR2 FQGNSA. The CDR3 is made up of 15 amino acids. CDR3 region: CASSLDSRGTGELFF. In DNA form, the CDR3 reads TGTGCCAGCAGCTTAGACAGCCGGGGGACCGGGGAGCTGTTTTTT.

The chain recombines TRBV4-2 with TRBJ2-2, with TRBD2 identical over 7 bases. The CDR3 consists of 18 residues. Germline V gene data show CDR1 as LGHNA and CDR2 as YNFKEQ. J lost 4 bases, V lost 0 bases, and 11 bases had no gene match. The CDR3 sequence: CASSQEDGRERGTGELFF. CDR3 DNA sequence: TGTGCCAGCAGCCAAGAAGATGGGAGGGAGAGGGGCACCGGGGAGCTGTTTTTT.

This chain uses TRBV4-3 with TRBJ2-2, with 7 positions matching TRBD2. This CDR3 has 17 residues. The germline V gene has CDR1 LGHNA and CDR2 YSLEER. Trimming removed 1 base from V and 5 bases from J; junction bases left unmatched: 10. The CDR3 bases are TGCGCCAGCAGCCAAGTCCCAGGCCCCGGGGGGACCGGGGAGCTGTTTTTT. Translated, it gives CASSQVPGPGGTGELFF.

The rearrangement links TRBV4-3 to TRBJ2-7, with 9 nucleotides matching TRBD2. CDR1 and CDR2 from the germline V gene are LGHNA and YSLEER. CDR3 size: 15 residues. V dropped 3 bases and J dropped 2; count of bases not matched to a gene: 5. Written as DNA, the CDR3 is TGCGCCAGCAGCCATGAGACTAGCGGTCCCTACGAGCAGTACTTC. Its translation is CASSHETSGPYEQYF.

The V call is TRBV9, the J call TRBJ2-5; 8 nucleotides agree with TRBD2. From germline, CDR1 is SGDLS and CDR2 YYNGEE. V lost 2 bases, J lost 6 bases, and 3 bases stayed unmatched. CDR3 length: 13 residues. CDR3 in amino acids: CASSVTGGKTQYF. Written as DNA, the CDR3 is TGTGCCAGCAGCGTCACGGGGGGGAAGACCCAGTACTTC.

The chain recombines TRBV7-6 with TRBJ2-7, with 9 bases aligning to TRBD2. From germline, CDR1 is SGHVS and CDR2 FNYEAQ. The CDR3 spans 16 residues. V was clipped by 3 bases and J by 0 bases; unmatched bases: 6. The CDR3 DNA is TGTGCCAGCAGCTTTCTAGCGGGAACAGACTCCTACGAGCAGTACTTC. Its protein is CASSFLAGTDSYEQYF.

The rearrangement uses TRBV27 and TRBJ2-7, with 8 bases identical to TRBD2. This CDR3 has 15 amino acids. Germline V CDR1 and CDR2: MNHEY, SMNVEV (reference sequence). Trimming removed 3 bases from V and 3 bases from J; junction bases left unmatched: 7. CDR3 nucleotide sequence: TGTGCCAGCAGTTTCCAAGCGGGAGCGGGCTACGAGCAGTACTTC. Its translation: CASSFQAGAGYEQYF.

The J gene is TRBJ2-7, the V gene TRBV5-4; weak D call: TRBD1 (5 bases). Trimming stripped 4 bases from V and 2 bases from J, with 13 bases between. This CDR3 comprises 14 residues. Germline V gives CDR1 SGHNT, CDR2 YYREEE (reference sequence). DNA for the CDR3: TGTGCCAGCAGCCCGCCTGACAGACCCTACGAGCAGTACTTC. It yields the protein CASSPPDRPYEQYF.

CDR3: CSVEGGQGRMNTEAFF. As DNA, the CDR3 is TGCAGCGTTGAGGGTGGACAGGGGAGGATGAACACTGAAGCTTTCTTT. This sequence joins TRBV29-1 and TRBJ1-1, with TRBD1 matching 9 bases. The ends lost 3 bases at V and 0 bases at J; junction bases unmatched: 8. Germline values: CDR1 SQVTM, CDR2 ANQGSEA. There are 16 residues in the CDR3.

This clone was found once. The chain joins TRBV28 to TRBJ2-3, with a possible D match to TRBD2 (5 bases). This CDR3 is built from 15 residues. Germline V gives CDR1 MDHEN, CDR2 SYDVKM. V shed 3 bases and J shed 5 bases, with 15 bases lying between them. The CDR3 coding sequence is TGTGCCAGCAGTTTCACGGGCCCCCGGGGAGATACGCAGTATTTT. It translates to CASSFTGPRGDTQYF.

The genes are TRBV13 and TRBJ2-7; D might be TRBD2 (6 bases). Germline assignment: CDR1 PRHDT and CDR2 FYEKMQ (reference sequence). The CDR3 totals 13 residues. The V gene lost 5 bases and the J gene lost 7 bases, with 15 bases spanning the gap. CDR3 protein: CASSNRHGGEQYF. The CDR3 DNA follows: TGTGCCAGCAGCAACCGGCACGGAGGGGAGCAGTACTTC.

As DNA, the CDR3 is TGTGCCAGTGGGACAGGACGCAGCACAGATACGCAGTATTTT. The encoded protein is CASGTGRSTDTQYF. V is TRBV6-1 and J is TRBJ2-3, with TRBD1 matching over 8 bases. This CDR3 region has 14 residues. Germline-derived CDR1 and CDR2 are MNHNS and SASEGT. V shed 9 bases and J 0 bases; nucleotides not matched to a gene: 5.

V usage is TRBV4-1 and J usage is TRBJ2-5, with 11 bases aligning to TRBD2. The end of the DNA is better explained by TRBJ2-7, so the J call may be wrong. Germline values: CDR1 MGHRA, CDR2 YSYEKL. The CDR3 has 15 amino acids. Written as DNA, the CDR3 is TGCGCCAGCAGCCCGATAGCGGGAGGGCCCTACGAGCAGTACTTC. Translation gives CASSPIAGGPYEQYF.

The chain combines TRBV12-5 with TRBJ2-3, with 8 bases lining up with TRBD2. Germline loops: CDR1 LGHNT, CDR2 FRNRAP. CDR3 length equals 15 residues. The ends lost 1 base at V and 1 base at J; junction bases unmatched: 1. The CDR3 DNA follows: TGTGCTAGTGGTTTGGAAGCGGGGGGCACAGATACGCAGTATTTT. Its protein is CASGLEAGGTDTQYF.

V and J are TRBV27 and TRBJ2-1; 16 bases are shared with TRBD2. J lost 10 bases, V lost 8 bases, and 14 bases had no gene match. Germline CDR1 reads MNHEY; CDR2 reads SMNVEV (reference sequence). The length of the CDR3 is 17 residues. As DNA, the CDR3 is TGTGCCAGCGAGGGACTAGCGGGAGGGCCGCGAAGGTGGGAGCAGTTCTTC. Residues: CASEGLAGGPRRWEQFF.

The gene calls are TRBV6-5 and TRBJ2-7, with 8 bases aligning to TRBD1. Unmatched junction bases numbered 7, after V lost 7 bases and J lost 2 bases. The CDR3 covers 14 residues. Germline V gene data show CDR1 as MNHEY and CDR2 as SVGAGI. CDR3 sequence reads: CASTWTGKPYEQYF. DNA of the CDR3: TGTGCCAGCACCTGGACAGGGAAACCCTACGAGCAGTACTTC.

The V gene is TRBV21-1, the J gene TRBJ1-5; the table's TRBD1 call for D was not verified on the DNA. TRBV21-1 is flagged as a pseudogene. The CDR3 is 15 amino acids. The CDR3 is CASSKKDSPNQPQHF. In DNA, the CDR3 is TGTGCCAGCAGCAAAAAGGACAGTCCAAATCAGCCCCAGCATTTT.

V is TRBV6-6 and J is TRBJ2-2; no reliable D call. CDR1 is MNHNY and CDR2 is SVGAGI in the germline V gene (reference sequence). This CDR3 comprises 12 residues. Trimming stripped 6 bases from V and 8 bases from J, with 10 bases between. In DNA, the CDR3 is TGTGCCAGCAGGCCCCAGGCGGGGGAGCTGTTTTTT. This translates into CASRPQAGELFF.

This chain uses TRBV2 with TRBJ1-3; the match to TRBD1 covers 8 bases. Looked up from germline, CDR1 is SNHLY and CDR2 is FYNNEI. The CDR3 loop spans 13 amino acids. V trimming: 4 bases; J trimming: 8 bases; junction bases outside the gene matches: 4. CDR3 sequence reads: CASSGTGQDTIYF. The CDR3 DNA is TGTGCCAGCAGTGGGACAGGGCAAGACACCATATATTTT. Looking up the rest from reference TRBV2 and TRBJ1-3 gives the full variable domain: EPEVTQTPSHQVTQMGQEVILRCVPISNHLYFYWYRQILGQKVEFLVSFYNNEISEKSEIFDDQFSVERPDGSNFTLKIRSTKLEDSAMYFCASSGTGQDTIYFGEGSWLTVV.

The gene calls are TRBV15 and TRBJ1-1; D unresolved. V lost 1 base to trimming and J lost 9 bases, with 15 bases between them. The CDR3 has 14 residues. Germline CDR1 reads LNHNV; CDR2 reads YYDKDF (reference sequence). CDR3 DNA sequence: TGTGCCACCAGCAGAGTATCCCAGGAGGAAAAAGCTTTCTTT. Protein: CATSRVSQEEKAFF.

This rearrangement joins TRBV9 to TRBJ1-4, with a weak D call TRBD1 (5 bases). The germline gives CDR1 SGDLS, CDR2 YYNGEE. Trimming took 0 bases from V and 7 from J, leaving 10 bases between them. The length of the CDR3 is 14 residues. The CDR3 DNA is TGTGCCAGCAGCGTAGGGGGGACTGTTGAAAAACTGTTTTTT. Protein sequence: CASSVGGTVEKLFF.

The rearrangement uses TRBV10-3 and TRBJ1-2; TRBD1 aligns across 7 bases. Per the germline V gene, CDR1 is ENHRY and CDR2 is SYGVKD. V lost 6 bases to trimming and J lost 6 bases; unmatched junction nucleotides: 7. The CDR3 is 13 residues long. As DNA, the CDR3 is TGTGCCATCAGGTCCGACAGGGAGGATGGCTACACCTTC. Its protein product is CAIRSDREDGYTF.

The chain combines TRBV9 with TRBJ2-7, with D possibly TRBD2 on 5 matching bases. The CDR3 spans 15 residues. Germline loops: CDR1 SGDLS, CDR2 YYNGEE. V lost 0 bases and J lost 2, with 12 bases in between. This chain's CDR3 is CASSVAVSGTYEQYF. CDR3 in DNA: TGTGCCAGCAGCGTAGCGGTATCGGGGACCTACGAGCAGTACTTC.